A single sample is the source of the 4 T cell receptor beta chains below, sequenced in a study of beta chain features in type 1 diabetes. Since all of the isolated RNA was reverse transcribed, expressed TCRB transcripts were what got sequenced. Sequencing used immunoSEQ multiplex PCR; TCRdb keeps in-frame clones, though not all of them. The table includes approximately 380,000 clones, approximately 16% detected once. The specimen sequenced was naive CD4+ T cells from blood. The source is a woman aged 18-29 years in good health.

In its sample, this clone was seen a few times. The CDR3 loop reads CASSLRGFYYGYTF. CDR3 DNA: TGTGCCAGCAGTTTAAGGGGGTTTTACTATGGCTACACCTTC. V and J are TRBV27 and TRBJ1-2, with a tentative D call TRBD1 (6 bases). The V gene's germline CDR1 is MNHEY and CDR2 SMNVEV (reference sequence). Trimming left V 2 bases short and J 3 bases short, with 10 bases between. The CDR3 totals 14 residues.

This chain joins TRBV5-1 and TRBJ2-2; D might be TRBD1 (6 bases). Between the trimmed V and J ends, which lost 5 bases and 2 bases, there was a span of 10 bases. CDR3 length: 14 residues. CDR1 and CDR2 from the germline V gene are SGHRS and YFSETQ. The CDR3 DNA reads TGCGCCAGCAGACAGGACAGAAACACCGGGGAGCTGTTTTTT. It encodes CASRQDRNTGELFF.

The sample holds a few counts of this clone. This chain connects TRBV25-1 to TRBJ1-2, with 8 bases identical to TRBD1. Germline values: CDR1 MGHDK, CDR2 SYGVNS. The CDR3 spans 15 residues. With V trimmed by 4 bases and J by 6 bases, 10 bases remained unmatched. The chain's CDR3 is CASSAPGGKGDGYTF. In nucleotides, the CDR3 is TGTGCCAGCAGTGCCCCAGGGGGCAAAGGGGATGGCTACACCTTC.

This clone turned up a few times. The chain couples TRBV28 to TRBJ2-1; TRBD2 aligns across 8 bases. V shed 6 bases, J shed 2 bases, and the junction held 12 bases outside the gene matches. CDR3 size: 17 residues. Per the germline V gene, CDR1 is MDHEN and CDR2 is SYDVKM. The CDR3 nucleotides are TGTGCCAGCAGCACCACTAGCGGATACCTCACCTACAATGAGCAGTTCTTC. Translating it yields CASSTTSGYLTYNEQFF. Variable domain in full (rest from reference TRBV28 and TRBJ2-1): DVKVTQSSRYLVKRTGEKVFLECVQDMDHENMFWYRQDPGLGLRLIYFSYDVKMKEKGDIPEGYSVSREKKERFSLILESASTNQTSMYLCASSTTSGYLTYNEQFFGPGTRLTVL.